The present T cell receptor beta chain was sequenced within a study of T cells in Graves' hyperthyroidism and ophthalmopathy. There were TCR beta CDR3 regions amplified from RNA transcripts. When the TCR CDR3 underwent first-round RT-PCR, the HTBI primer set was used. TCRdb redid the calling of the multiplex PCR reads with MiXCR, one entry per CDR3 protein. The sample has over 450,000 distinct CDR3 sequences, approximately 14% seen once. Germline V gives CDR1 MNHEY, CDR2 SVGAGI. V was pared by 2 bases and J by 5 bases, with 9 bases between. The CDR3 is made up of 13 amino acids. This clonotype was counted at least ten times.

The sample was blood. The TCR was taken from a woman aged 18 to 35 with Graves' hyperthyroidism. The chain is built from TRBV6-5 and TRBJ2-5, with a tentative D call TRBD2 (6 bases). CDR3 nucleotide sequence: TGTGCCAGCAGTTACGGGACTCGGGAGACCCAGTACTTC. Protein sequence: CASSYGTRETQYF.